The clone carrying this TCR beta chain was detected once. These data originate in a study of CD8 T cells in Susac syndrome. Germline assignment: CDR1 LGHDT and CDR2 YNNKEL (reference sequence). The CDR3 sequence is 12 residues long. Trimming took 4 bases from V and 7 from J, leaving 7 bases between them. Reverse transcription of about 0.45 to 1 ug RNA was carried out with random hexamers. TCRdb re-called the immunoSEQ multiplex PCR reads with MiXCR, one entry per CDR3 protein. The repertoire holds around 180,000 distinct CDR3 sequences, with roughly 92% as singletons. The rearrangement uses TRBV3-1 and TRBJ2-2; weak D call: TRBD2 (5 bases). The receptor's source is a human donor with multiple sclerosis. Sequences were obtained from CD4+ T cells from PBMCs. CDR3 sequence reads: CASSPRGGELFF. The CDR3, as DNA: TGTGCCAGCAGCCCTCGGGGCGGGGAGCTGTTTTTT.